This TCR beta chain was captured by sequencing in a study of blood T cells in healthy people across ages. Drawing of peripheral blood yielded about 9.6 milliliters from each donor. Study-wide results and limits: Across the age range, TCR beta diversity per million T cells fell in a roughly linear way.

With regard to this clonotype: Antigen specificity is unknown.

This CDR3 has 17 residues. V lost 0 bases to trimming and J lost 5 bases; unmatched junction nucleotides: 10. Germline V CDR1 and CDR2: LGHNA, YNFKEQ. Together with a sample-barcoded 5' primer, a J-beta primer mix was included in a second PCR lasting about 6 to 11 cycles. From each sample, at least 2.5 million paired-end reads containing CDR3 were obtained. Via MiXCR, TCRdb re-called the 5' RACE reads, giving one row per CDR3 protein. The sample has more than 600,000 distinct CDR3 sequences, roughly 25% seen once. The sample also formed part of further work on T cells of mothers and their children.

This chain connects TRBV4-2 to TRBJ2-7; 10 bases are a match to TRBD2. Sequencing used blood. The sequence came from a boy under 18 in good health. The CDR3 sequence is CASSQEPVLAGENEQYF. The DNA for the CDR3 is TGTGCCAGCAGCCAAGAGCCTGTTCTAGCGGGAGAGAACGAGCAGTACTTC.